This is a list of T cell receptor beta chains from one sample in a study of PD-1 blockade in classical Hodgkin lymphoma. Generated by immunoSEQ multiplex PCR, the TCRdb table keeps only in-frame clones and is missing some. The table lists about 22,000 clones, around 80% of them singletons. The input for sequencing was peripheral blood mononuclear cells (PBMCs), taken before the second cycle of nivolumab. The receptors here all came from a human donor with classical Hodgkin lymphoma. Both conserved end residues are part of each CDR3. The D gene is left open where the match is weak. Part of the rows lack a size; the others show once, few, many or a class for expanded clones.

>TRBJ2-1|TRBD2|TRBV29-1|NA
CSVELAGYNEQFF
TGCAGCGTTGAATTAGCGGGATACAATGAGCAGTTCTTC
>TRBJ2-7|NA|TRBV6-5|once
CASRRGEGVTGEQYF
TGTGCCAGCAGGCGAGGTGAGGGAGTAACTGGCGAGCAGTACTTC
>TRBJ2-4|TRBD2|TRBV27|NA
CASSFMGGDIQYF
TGTGCCAGCAGTTTTATGGGGGGGGACATTCAGTACTTC
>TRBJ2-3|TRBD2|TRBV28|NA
CASSLAPSGGGIGTQYF
TGTGCCAGCAGTTTAGCCCCTAGCGGGGGGGGCATAGGTACGCAGTATTTT
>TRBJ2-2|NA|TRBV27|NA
CASSLWSGLNTGELFF
TGTGCCAGCAGTTTATGGTCGGGTCTGAACACCGGGGAGCTGTTTTTT
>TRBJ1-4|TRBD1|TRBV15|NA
CATSRPTGAGIHEKLFF
TGTGCCACCAGCAGACCTACAGGGGCCGGAATTCATGAAAAACTGTTTTTT
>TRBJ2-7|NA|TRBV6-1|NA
CASSVVEGGRHEQYF
TGTGCCAGCAGCGTCGTGGAGGGAGGAAGGCACGAGCAGTACTTC
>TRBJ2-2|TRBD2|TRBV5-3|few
CARRLAGGLAGELFF
TGTGCCAGAAGGTTAGCGGGAGGTTTGGCCGGGGAGCTGTTTTTT
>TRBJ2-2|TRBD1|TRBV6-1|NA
CASIGTGRGELFF
TGTGCCAGCATTGGGACAGGGAGGGGGGAGCTGTTTTTT
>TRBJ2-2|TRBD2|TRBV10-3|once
CAITGLAGAGELFF
TGTGCCATCACGGGACTAGCGGGAGCCGGGGAGCTGTTTTTT
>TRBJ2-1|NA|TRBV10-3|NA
CATRTRGDEQFF
TGTGCCACCCGGACTAGGGGGGATGAGCAGTTCTTC